This record concerns one T cell receptor beta chain sequence. These data originate in a study of CD8 T cells in Susac syndrome. V lost 4 bases and J 4 bases, leaving 7 bases between the germline ends. CDR1 and CDR2 from the germline V gene are SGHDN and FVKESK. This CDR3 contains 12 residues. RNA was extracted with the RNeasy kit, and a quantity of roughly 0.45 to 1 ug was reverse transcribed using random hexamers. It was immunoSEQ multiplex PCR that amplified TCR beta CDR3 across 54 Vbeta and 13 Jbeta. TCRdb redid the calling of the immunoSEQ multiplex PCR reads with MiXCR, one entry per CDR3 protein. The sample yields around 100,000 distinct CDR3 sequences, 95% seen once.

The sequenced material came from CD8+ T cells from PBMCs. This TCR derives from a human donor with Susac syndrome. The rearrangement joins TRBV14 to TRBJ2-5; no firm D call. The CDR3 here is CASSPSAETQYF. CDR3 bases: TGTGCCAGCAGCCCCAGCGCAGAGACCCAGTACTTC. Supplemented by reference TRBV14 and TRBJ2-5, the full variable domain reads EAGVTQFPSHSVIEKGQTVTLRCDPISGHDNLYWYRRVMGKEIKFLLHFVKESKQDESGMPNNRFLAERTGGTYSTLKVQPAELEDSGVYFCASSPSAETQYFGPGTRLLVL.